These 14 T cell receptor beta chains were sequenced from one sample in a study of response to subunit inactivated influenza vaccine. TCRdb reprocessed the RT-PCR reads via MiXCR and lists one record per CDR3 protein. The sample gives 800,000 to 1,000,000 distinct CDR3 sequences, about 20% of which show up once; 10% is in the top ten. The sequencing here drew on PBMCs from blood, taken roughly 5 days after vaccination. Every receptor here comes from a man aged 50 to 59 who received an inactivated influenza vaccine.

The chain links TRBV6-1 to TRBJ1-1, with D tentatively TRBD1 (5 bases). The CDR3 totals 15 residues. V was trimmed by 6 bases and J by 1 base, leaving 15 bases between them. Germline values: CDR1 MNHNS, CDR2 SASEGT. The CDR3: CASRSTAIGNTEAFF. The CDR3 nucleotides read TGTGCCAGCAGATCGACAGCGATCGGGAACACTGAAGCTTTCTTT.

Comments on this clonotype: At one of its ends the junction is not consistent with the germline gene, which may arise from a read error. The chain combines TRBV5-8 with TRBJ2-5; D unclear. Germline values: CDR1 SGHTS, CDR2 YDEGEE. There are 12 residues in the CDR3. CDR3 in amino acids: CASRGWQENQYF. The CDR3 DNA reads as TGTGCCAGCAGAGGGTGGCAAGAGAACCAGTACTTC. Based on the CDR3 plus reference TRBV5-8 and TRBJ2-5, the full variable domain is EAGVTQSPTHLIKTRGQQATLRCSPISGHTSVYWYQQALGLGLQFLLWYDEGEERNRGNFPPRFSGRQFPNYSSELNVNALELEDSALYLCASRGWQENQYFGPGTRLLVL.

This clonotype was seen a few times. The chain combines TRBV10-3 with TRBJ2-3, with unresolved D. V lost 5 bases to trimming and J lost 6 bases, with 9 bases between them. Germline assignment: CDR1 ENHRY and CDR2 SYGVKD. CDR3 size: 12 residues. In DNA, the CDR3 is TGTGCCATCAGTAATATGGGTGATACGCAGTATTTT. The encoded protein is CAISNMGDTQYF.

This clonotype has just a few counts. The chain combines TRBV5-1 with TRBJ2-5; TRBD2 is a possible D gene (5 bases). Per germline, CDR1 SGHRS and CDR2 YFSETQ. Trimming left V 1 base short and J 2 bases short, with 12 bases between. CDR3 size: 15 residues. This CDR3 is CASSLTRAGQETQYF. DNA of the CDR3: TGCGCCAGCAGCTTGACGAGGGCCGGGCAAGAGACCCAGTACTTC. Full variable domain (remainder filled in from reference TRBV5-1 and TRBJ2-5): KAGVTQTPRYLIKTRGQQVTLSCSPISGHRSVSWYQQTPGQGLQFLFEYFSETQRNKGNFPGRFSGRQFSNSRSEMNVSTLELGDSALYLCASSLTRAGQETQYFGPGTRLLVL.

The chain carries TRBV27 and TRBJ2-7, with 10 bases that match TRBD2. Germline V CDR1 and CDR2: MNHEY, SMNVEV (reference sequence). The CDR3 consists of 16 residues. Trimming cost V 1 base and J 6 bases; bases outside gene matches: 9. The DNA of the CDR3 is TGTGCCAGCAGTTTATTCGATCCAAGGACTAGCGGCGAGCAGTACTTC. This translates into CASSLFDPRTSGEQYF.

This clonotype was recorded a few times. The chain joins TRBV27 to TRBJ2-1, with 8 bases lining up with TRBD1. This CDR3 region has 16 residues. Germline-derived CDR1 and CDR2 are MNHEY and SMNVEV (reference sequence). V lost 3 bases, J lost 9 bases, and 13 bases stayed unmatched. The CDR3 reads CASSFYTTRQGSEQFF. The DNA for the CDR3 is TGTGCCAGCAGTTTCTATACAACCCGACAGGGGAGTGAGCAGTTCTTC.

This clonotype was seen a handful of times. The chain is built from TRBV4-1 and TRBJ2-3; 8 positions match TRBD2. The CDR3 is 17 residues long. Germline CDR1 reads MGHRA; CDR2 reads YSYEKL. Germline trimming cut 0 bases from V and 3 bases from J; bases unmatched to any gene: 8. The CDR3 loop reads CASSQEKLAEITDTQYF. The CDR3 nucleotides read TGCGCCAGCAGCCAAGAGAAACTAGCGGAGATAACAGATACGCAGTATTTT.

In DNA, the CDR3 is TGTGCCAGCAGTTTACGACACCGGAACACTGAAGCTTTCTTT. It is translated as CASSLRHRNTEAFF. This chain joins TRBV6-5 and TRBJ1-1; D unclear. Germline loops: CDR1 MNHEY, CDR2 SVGAGI. V was trimmed by 4 bases and J by 1 base, leaving 10 bases between them. The CDR3 runs 14 residues.

The chain links TRBV7-2 to TRBJ2-3; D is unresolved. Looked up from germline, CDR1 is SGHTA and CDR2 is FQGNSA. The CDR3 is 14 residues long. The V end was cut by 3 bases, the J end by 3 bases, with 10 bases between. This chain's CDR3 is CASSFVSRTDTQYF. CDR3 coding DNA: TGTGCCAGCAGCTTTGTGAGCAGAACAGATACGCAGTATTTT.

This clonotype appeared a few times. This chain uses TRBV18 with TRBJ2-2, with a possible D match to TRBD2 (6 bases). This CDR3 has 13 residues. The V gene lost 3 bases and the J gene lost 7 bases, with 9 bases spanning the gap. Germline loops: CDR1 KGHSH, CDR2 LQKENI. Here the CDR3 DNA reads TGTGCCAGCTCACCTAGCGGAGACGGGGAGCTGTTTTTT. Residues: CASSPSGDGELFF.

V is TRBV10-3 and J is TRBJ2-7; no clear D gene. Deletions cut 0 bases from V and 6 bases from J, with 15 bases between. Germline V gene data show CDR1 as ENHRY and CDR2 as SYGVKD. The CDR3 sequence is 15 residues long. Here the CDR3 reads CAISESFWDRIEQYF. The CDR3 DNA reads as TGTGCCATCAGTGAGTCGTTTTGGGATCGAATCGAGCAGTACTTC.

The chain joins TRBV9 to TRBJ2-7; D gene unclear. CDR1 is SGDLS and CDR2 is YYNGEE in the germline V gene. Trimming shortened V by 4 bases and J by 3 bases, and 11 bases separated the two germline ends. The CDR3 has 13 amino acids. CDR3 DNA sequence: TGTGCCAGCAGCCCCTCCCAGTTCTACGAGCAGTACTTC. The encoded protein is CASSPSQFYEQYF.

This clonotype was counted ten times or more. V is TRBV15 and J is TRBJ1-1; 10 positions agree with TRBD1. The ends lost 3 bases at V and 10 bases at J; junction bases unmatched: 2. The CDR3 length is 12 residues. In germline, CDR1 is LNHNV, CDR2 YYDKDF (reference sequence). CDR3 sequence (DNA): TGTGCCACCAGCAGGGACAGGGGGGGAGCTTTCTTT. This codes for CATSRDRGGAFF.

The chain uses TRBV7-2 and TRBJ1-2; perhaps TRBD1 as D (6 bases). CDR1 and CDR2 (germline): SGHTA, FQGNSA. V was pared by 0 bases and J by 4 bases, with 12 bases between. This CDR3 spans 15 amino acids. CDR3 bases: TGTGCCAGCAGCTTAGCCCCAGGGGTGGCCTATGGCTACACCTTC. Protein product: CASSLAPGVAYGYTF.